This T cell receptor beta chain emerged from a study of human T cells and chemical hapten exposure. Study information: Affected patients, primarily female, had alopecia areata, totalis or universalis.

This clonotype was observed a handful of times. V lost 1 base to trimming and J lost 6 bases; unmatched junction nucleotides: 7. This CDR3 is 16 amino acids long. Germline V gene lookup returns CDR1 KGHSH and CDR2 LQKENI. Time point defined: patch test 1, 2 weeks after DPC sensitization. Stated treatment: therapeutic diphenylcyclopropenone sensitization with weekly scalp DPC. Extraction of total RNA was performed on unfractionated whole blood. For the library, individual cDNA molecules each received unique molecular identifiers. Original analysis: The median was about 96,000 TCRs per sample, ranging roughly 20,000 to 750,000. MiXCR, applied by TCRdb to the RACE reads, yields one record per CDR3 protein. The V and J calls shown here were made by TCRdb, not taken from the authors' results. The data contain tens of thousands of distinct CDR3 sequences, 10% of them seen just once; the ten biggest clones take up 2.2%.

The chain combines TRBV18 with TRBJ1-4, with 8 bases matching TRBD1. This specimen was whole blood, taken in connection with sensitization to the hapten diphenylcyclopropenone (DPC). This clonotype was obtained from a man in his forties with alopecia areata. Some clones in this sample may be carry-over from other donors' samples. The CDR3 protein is CASSPLDRGKDEKLFF. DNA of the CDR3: TGTGCCAGCTCACCACTAGACAGGGGAAAGGATGAAAAACTGTTTTTT.